The 30 T cell receptor beta chains below all came from one sample that was sequenced in a study of blood T cell repertoires in COVID-19. Some clones are missing from TCRdb's copy, which holds only in-frame ones; the method was immunoSEQ multiplex PCR. This sample has roughly 400,000 clones, with just over 90% found just once. The sample comprised PBMCs or T cells enriched from blood (not recorded which). The origin of the receptors is a woman aged 35 to 49 who had been exposed to COVID-19.

This clone is a singleton in its sample. The rearrangement links TRBV5-1 to TRBJ1-1, with 9 bases identical to TRBD1. Germline-derived CDR1 and CDR2 are SGHRS and YFSETQ. The CDR3 sequence is 13 residues long. The V segment lost 4 bases and the J segment 11 bases; nucleotides outside the gene matches: 9. The DNA of the CDR3 is TGCGCCAGCAGCATTGGGACAGGGAAGGGGGCTTTCTTT. Its protein is CASSIGTGKGAFF.

The gene calls are TRBV25-1 and TRBJ1-2; 7 bases fit TRBD1. V shed 1 base, J shed 4 bases, and the junction held 3 bases outside the gene matches. There are 14 residues in the CDR3. The germline V gene has CDR1 MGHDK and CDR2 SYGVNS. CDR3 coding DNA: TGTGCCAGCAGTGAATCTACAGGGGCCTATGGCTACACCTTC. This translates into CASSESTGAYGYTF.

V and J are TRBV2 and TRBJ1-1; D is unclear. Germline CDR1 is SNHLY and CDR2 is FYNNEI. This CDR3 contains 13 residues. Trimming left V 9 bases short and J 4 bases short, with 15 bases between. CDR3 region: CASRVTGSTEAFF. As DNA, the CDR3 is TGTGCCAGTCGCGTAACGGGGAGCACTGAAGCTTTCTTT.

This chain connects TRBV19 to TRBJ2-1, with D maybe TRBD2 (6 bases). The CDR3 loop spans 16 amino acids. Trimming pared 5 bases from V and 6 bases from J, leaving 20 bases between. The V gene's germline CDR1 is LNHDA and CDR2 SQIVND (reference sequence). The CDR3 bases are TGTGCCAGTAGTGCGATACTAGCCCTGAAGCTCAATGAGCAGTTCTTC. Translating gives CASSAILALKLNEQFF.

The rearrangement uses TRBV2 and TRBJ2-7, with 9 bases identical to TRBD1. Germline values: CDR1 SNHLY, CDR2 FYNNEI. There are 14 residues in the CDR3. Losses at the gene ends were 2 bases for V and 4 bases for J; bases not matched to a gene: 3. CDR3 residues: CASSERTGVYEQYF. The CDR3, as DNA: TGTGCCAGCAGTGAAAGGACAGGGGTTTACGAGCAGTACTTC.

In this sample, this clone turned up a few times. The J gene is TRBJ1-6, the V gene TRBV7-2; 10 nucleotides match TRBD1. The CDR3 covers 14 residues. CDR1 and CDR2 from the germline V gene are SGHTA and FQGNSA. V lost 3 bases and J lost 9; bases outside the gene matches: 2. CDR3 protein: CASSLGQGTSPLHF. CDR3 coding DNA: TGTGCCAGCAGCTTGGGACAGGGGACTTCACCCCTCCACTTT.

The J gene is TRBJ2-7, the V gene TRBV15, with D possibly TRBD1 on 6 matching bases. V shed 3 bases and J shed 1 base, with 13 bases lying between them. In germline, CDR1 is LNHNV, CDR2 YYDKDF (reference sequence). The CDR3 consists of 15 residues. CDR3 DNA sequence: TGTGCCACCAGCAGGGCCCGGGACACTTCCTACGAGCAGTACTTC. Translated, it gives CATSRARDTSYEQYF.

The chain links TRBV5-4 to TRBJ1-2; D might be TRBD1 (6 bases). Trimming removed 1 base from V and 4 bases from J, with 14 bases in between. The germline gives CDR1 SGHNT, CDR2 YYREEE (reference sequence). The CDR3 is 15 amino acids. The CDR3 protein is CASSLLPTGGYGYTF. DNA of the CDR3: TGTGCCAGCAGCTTGCTCCCGACAGGAGGCTATGGCTACACCTTC.

The chain links TRBV6-4 to TRBJ2-1, with 7 bases fitting TRBD2. The germline V gene has CDR1 MRHNA and CDR2 SNTAGT. The ends lost 8 bases at V and 8 bases at J; junction bases unmatched: 12. The CDR3 covers 14 residues. This CDR3 reads CASATGGSSYEQFF. In DNA form, the CDR3 reads TGTGCCAGCGCGACGGGCGGGAGTAGTTATGAGCAGTTCTTC.

The chain carries TRBV20-1 and TRBJ2-7; 7 bases map to TRBD2. CDR1 is DFQATT and CDR2 is SNEGSKA in the germline V gene (reference sequence). V shed 6 bases, J shed 2 bases, and the junction held 1 base outside the gene matches. This CDR3 is 11 amino acids long. The CDR3 reads CSAGTTYEQYF. The CDR3 bases are TGCAGTGCAGGGACTACCTACGAGCAGTACTTC.

This clone was recorded once. The CDR3 spells CASSELDRGQPQHF. DNA for the CDR3: TGTGCCAGCAGTGAACTGGACAGGGGTCAGCCCCAGCATTTT. The chain uses TRBV6-1 and TRBJ1-5; 9 bases match TRBD1. Looked up from germline, CDR1 is MNHNS and CDR2 is SASEGT. The CDR3 runs 14 residues. Losses at the gene ends were 2 bases for V and 6 bases for J; bases not matched to a gene: 2.

J is TRBJ2-7 and V is TRBV3-1 (or the pseudogene TRBV3-2), with TRBD2 as a possible D gene (5 bases). Germline CDR1 reads LGHDT; CDR2 reads YNNKEL (reference sequence). This CDR3 is 15 amino acids long. Trimming removed 6 bases at V and 6 bases at J, with 21 bases between. CDR3 in DNA: TGTGCCAGCAGTGGGAAAGGGAGTACCACATCCGAGCAGTACTTC. Translated, it gives CASSGKGSTTSEQYF.

The V call is TRBV18, the J call TRBJ2-2, with TRBD2 identical over 7 bases. V gave up 2 bases and J gave up 2 bases; unmatched junction bases: 14. From germline, CDR1 is KGHSH and CDR2 LQKENI. This CDR3 comprises 19 residues. The CDR3 region has the DNA TGTGCCAGCTCACCAATCTATGCGCGGGGGAGCCCCAACACCGGGGAGCTGTTTTTT. The encoded protein is CASSPIYARGSPNTGELFF.

This clone was recorded once. The chain couples TRBV12-5 to TRBJ2-5, with 11 bases matching TRBD1. After removal of 3 bases from V and 5 bases from J, the junction contained 20 bases not matched to a gene. The CDR3 runs 20 residues. CDR1 is LGHNT, CDR2 FRNRAP, per germline. As DNA, the CDR3 is TGTGCTAGTGGTTTTTACGGGACAGGGGGGGAAGCGGGAGAGAGGGAGACCCAGTACTTC. Translated: CASGFYGTGGEAGERETQYF.

The CDR3 protein is CASSLSAGQETQYF. The CDR3, as DNA: TGTGCCAGCAGCTTAAGTGCAGGGCAAGAGACCCAGTACTTC. The chain is built from TRBV7-2 and TRBJ2-5; possibly TRBD1 for D (5 bases). Deletions cut 2 bases from V and 2 bases from J, with 9 bases between. This CDR3 is 14 amino acids long. The germline gives CDR1 SGHTA, CDR2 FQGNSA.

The chain combines TRBV7-2 with TRBJ2-1; no reliable D call. CDR3 size: 17 residues. The V and J ends lost 0 bases and 3 bases respectively, with 15 bases between them. Germline V lookup: CDR1 SGHTA, CDR2 FQGNSA. The CDR3 region is CASSLARVDLFYNEQFF. CDR3 nucleotide sequence: TGTGCCAGCAGCTTAGCCCGAGTTGATTTGTTCTACAATGAGCAGTTCTTC.

This chain connects TRBV18 to TRBJ1-2; D might be TRBD1 (5 bases). The CDR3 runs to 13 residues. V was cut by 6 bases and J by 2 bases, with 10 bases left in between. Looked up from germline, CDR1 is KGHSH and CDR2 is LQKENI. The CDR3 reads CASSVPGNYGYTF. DNA for the CDR3: TGTGCCAGCTCTGTCCCAGGGAACTATGGCTACACCTTC.

The chain uses TRBV27 and TRBJ1-1, with D tentatively TRBD1 (6 bases). The CDR3 is 16 amino acids. CDR1 is MNHEY and CDR2 is SMNVEV in the germline V gene (reference sequence). Trimming cost V 5 bases and J 6 bases, with 22 bases left between them. CDR3 bases: TGTGCCAGCAGTCCCCCCGGTGGGGGCAGGGTCGCTGAAGCTTTCTTT. Translated: CASSPPGGGRVAEAFF.

V and J are TRBV20-1 and TRBJ2-7; TRBD1 agrees at 8 bases. This CDR3 is built from 12 residues. After removal of 3 bases from V and 6 bases from J, the junction contained 4 bases not matched to a gene. Germline assignment: CDR1 DFQATT and CDR2 SNEGSKA (reference sequence). Here the CDR3 reads CSASRQGAEQYF. CDR3 in DNA: TGCAGTGCTAGTCGGCAGGGGGCCGAGCAGTACTTC.

The gene calls are TRBV3-1 (or the pseudogene TRBV3-2) and TRBJ1-4, with 7 bases matching TRBD1. The CDR3 sequence is 14 residues long. V lost 2 bases to trimming and J lost 8 bases; unmatched junction nucleotides: 5. From germline, CDR1 is LGHDT and CDR2 YNNKEL (reference sequence). The chain's CDR3 is CASSQRQGREKLFF. For the CDR3, the DNA is TGTGCCAGCAGCCAACGACAGGGAAGAGAAAAACTGTTTTTT.

In this sample, this clone turned up many times. The chain carries TRBV6-5 and TRBJ2-1; unclear D gene. With 0 bases removed from V and 5 bases from J, the gap between germline ends came to 14 bases. The CDR3 is made up of 16 amino acids. The germline V gene has CDR1 MNHEY and CDR2 SVGAGI. CDR3 DNA: TGTGCCAGCAGTTACTCAGTATCGCGGCCCCACAATGAGCAGTTCTTC. It specifies CASSYSVSRPHNEQFF.

The genes are TRBV18 and TRBJ2-1; 10 positions match TRBD2. CDR1 and CDR2 (germline): KGHSH, LQKENI. Trimming took 3 bases from V and 9 from J; bases not matched to a gene: 11. This CDR3 spans 16 amino acids. The CDR3 protein is CASSPPTSGTHREQFF. Here the CDR3 DNA reads TGTGCCAGCTCACCGCCTACTAGCGGGACCCATCGTGAGCAGTTCTTC.

The genes are TRBV7-3 and TRBJ2-2; D gene uncertain. V was clipped by 2 bases and J by 7 bases, with 14 bases between them. The CDR3 totals 15 residues. Germline CDR1 reads SGHTA; CDR2 reads FQGTGA. This CDR3 is CASSLAPLPDGELFF. Here the CDR3 DNA reads TGTGCCAGCAGCTTAGCCCCCCTACCTGACGGGGAGCTGTTTTTT.

This chain uses TRBV19 with TRBJ1-5; D may be TRBD1 (5 bases). V lost 3 bases and J lost 2, with 14 bases in between. The CDR3 length is 16 residues. Germline CDR1 reads LNHDA; CDR2 reads SQIVND (reference sequence). The CDR3 loop is CASSMIRGSGNQPQHF. The CDR3 region has the DNA TGTGCCAGTAGTATGATTAGGGGAAGTGGCAATCAGCCCCAGCATTTT. The variable domain in full, completed from reference TRBV19 and TRBJ1-5, reads DGGITQSPKYLFRKEGQNVTLSCEQNLNHDAMYWYRQDPGQGLRLIYYSQIVNDFQKGDIAEGYSVSREKKESFPLTVTSAQKNPTAFYLCASSMIRGSGNQPQHFGDGTRLSIL.

This chain uses TRBV7-2 with TRBJ1-2; D might be TRBD1 (6 bases). Germline assignment: CDR1 SGHTA and CDR2 FQGNSA. V was cut by 4 bases and J by 6 bases, with 15 bases left in between. This CDR3 contains 14 residues. The CDR3 loop reads CASSSYREVNGYTF. The CDR3 nucleotides are TGTGCCAGCAGCTCCTACAGGGAAGTCAATGGCTACACCTTC.

The J gene is TRBJ1-1, the V gene TRBV6-5; weak D call: TRBD1 (5 bases). Germline V gene sequence: CDR1 MNHEY, CDR2 SVGAGI. V was pared by 4 bases and J by 0 bases, with 12 bases between. The CDR3 contains 15 residues. The CDR3 sequence: CASSFQGGMNTEAFF. The CDR3 DNA reads TGTGCCAGCAGTTTTCAGGGAGGAATGAACACTGAAGCTTTCTTT.

J is TRBJ1-4 and V is TRBV15, with TRBD1 as a possible D gene (6 bases). V gave up 3 bases and J gave up 8 bases, with 16 bases separating them. The CDR3 runs 15 residues. Germline loops: CDR1 LNHNV, CDR2 YYDKDF (reference sequence). CDR3 sequence: CATSSFRGFGEKLFF. In DNA, the CDR3 is TGTGCCACCAGCAGCTTCAGGGGATTCGGCGAAAAACTGTTTTTT.

The rearrangement joins TRBV27 to TRBJ1-3; D ambiguous. The CDR3 is 12 amino acids. From germline, CDR1 is MNHEY and CDR2 SMNVEV (reference sequence). V was cut by 7 bases and J by 2 bases, with 6 bases left in between. The CDR3: CASKSAGNTIYF. CDR3 sequence (DNA): TGTGCCAGCAAGAGCGCTGGAAACACCATATATTTT.

The chain joins TRBV5-6 to TRBJ2-6; D is ambiguous. Between the trimmed V and J ends, which lost 6 bases and 0 bases, there was a span of 10 bases. This CDR3 region has 15 residues. Germline CDR1 is SGHDT and CDR2 is YYEEEE. For the CDR3, the DNA is TGTGCCAGCAAGTTCAGAGGCTCTGGGGCCAACGTCCTGACTTTC. Protein product: CASKFRGSGANVLTF.

The chain links TRBV7-2 to TRBJ2-2, with D unclear. CDR3 size: 14 residues. With 5 bases removed from V and 7 bases from J, the gap between germline ends came to 14 bases. Germline V gene data show CDR1 as SGHTA and CDR2 as FQGNSA. The CDR3 DNA reads as TGTGCCAGCAGCCCCGAAGGAGCGCGCGGGGAGCTGTTTTTT. Encoded protein: CASSPEGARGELFF.